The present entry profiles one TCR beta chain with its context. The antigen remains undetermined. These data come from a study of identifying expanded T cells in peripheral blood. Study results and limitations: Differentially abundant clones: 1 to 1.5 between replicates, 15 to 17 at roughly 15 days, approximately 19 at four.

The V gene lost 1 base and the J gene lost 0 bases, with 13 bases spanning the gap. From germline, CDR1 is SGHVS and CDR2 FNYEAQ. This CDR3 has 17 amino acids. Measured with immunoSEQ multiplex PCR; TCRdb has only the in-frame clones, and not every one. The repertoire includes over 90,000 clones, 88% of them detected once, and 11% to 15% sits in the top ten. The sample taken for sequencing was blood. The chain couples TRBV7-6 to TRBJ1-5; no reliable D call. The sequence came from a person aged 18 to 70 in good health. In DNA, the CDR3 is TGTGCCAGCAGCTTAGAGCCGGTGACGGTTAGCAATCAGCCCCAGCATTTT. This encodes CASSLEPVTVSNQPQHF.